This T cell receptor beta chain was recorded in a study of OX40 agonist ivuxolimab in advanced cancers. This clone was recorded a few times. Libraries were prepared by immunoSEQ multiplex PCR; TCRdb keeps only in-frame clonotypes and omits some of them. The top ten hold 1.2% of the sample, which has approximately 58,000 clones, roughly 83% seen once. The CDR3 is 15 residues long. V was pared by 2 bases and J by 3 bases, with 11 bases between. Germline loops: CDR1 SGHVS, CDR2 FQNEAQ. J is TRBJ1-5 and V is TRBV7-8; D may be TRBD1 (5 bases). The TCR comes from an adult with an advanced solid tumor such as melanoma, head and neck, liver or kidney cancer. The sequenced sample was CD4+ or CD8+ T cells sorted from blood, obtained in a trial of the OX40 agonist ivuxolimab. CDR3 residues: CASSLSLGPNQPQHF. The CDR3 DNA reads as TGTGCCAGCAGCTTAAGTCTGGGACCCAATCAGCCCCAGCATTTT.